Detailed here is one T cell receptor beta chain. The source of the sample is a study of cytomegalovirus exposure and HLA in healthy donors. V lost 5 bases, J lost 8 bases, and 15 bases stayed unmatched. From germline, CDR1 is PRHDT and CDR2 FYEKMQ (reference sequence). The CDR3 contains 15 residues. Data came from immunoSEQ multiplex PCR; TCRdb stores just in-frame clones and leaves some out. The sample consists of around 150,000 clones, just over 85% of them appearing once. The specimen sequenced was PBMCs. This receptor was obtained from a woman aged 18-29 years in good health and CMV-seropositive. The rearrangement joins TRBV13 to TRBJ2-7, with 7 bases that match TRBD2. The CDR3 here is CASSRKSGATGKQYF. DNA for the CDR3: TGTGCCAGCAGCCGCAAAAGCGGGGCTACGGGGAAGCAGTACTTC.